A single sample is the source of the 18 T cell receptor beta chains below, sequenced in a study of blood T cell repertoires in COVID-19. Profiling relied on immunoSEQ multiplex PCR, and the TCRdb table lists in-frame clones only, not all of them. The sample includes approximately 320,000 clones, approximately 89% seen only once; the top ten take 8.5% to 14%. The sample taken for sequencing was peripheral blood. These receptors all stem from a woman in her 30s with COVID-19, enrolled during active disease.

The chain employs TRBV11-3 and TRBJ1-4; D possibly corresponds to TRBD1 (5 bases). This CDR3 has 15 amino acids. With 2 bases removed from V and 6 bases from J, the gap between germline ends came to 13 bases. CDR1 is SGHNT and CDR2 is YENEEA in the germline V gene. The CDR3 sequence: CASSLRQGLDEKLFF. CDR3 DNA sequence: TGTGCCAGCAGCTTAAGGCAGGGTCTGGATGAAAAACTGTTTTTT.

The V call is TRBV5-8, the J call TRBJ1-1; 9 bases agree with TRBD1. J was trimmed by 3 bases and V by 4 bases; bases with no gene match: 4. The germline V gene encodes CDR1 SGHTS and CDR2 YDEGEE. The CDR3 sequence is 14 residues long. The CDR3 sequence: CASSPWTGDTEAFF. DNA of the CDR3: TGTGCCAGCAGCCCTTGGACAGGGGACACTGAAGCTTTCTTT.

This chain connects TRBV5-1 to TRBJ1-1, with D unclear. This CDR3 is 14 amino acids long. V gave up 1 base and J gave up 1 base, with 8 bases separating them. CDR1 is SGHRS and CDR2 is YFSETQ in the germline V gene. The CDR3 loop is CASSLRVKNTEAFF. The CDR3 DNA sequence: TGCGCCAGCAGCTTGAGAGTGAAGAACACTGAAGCTTTCTTT.

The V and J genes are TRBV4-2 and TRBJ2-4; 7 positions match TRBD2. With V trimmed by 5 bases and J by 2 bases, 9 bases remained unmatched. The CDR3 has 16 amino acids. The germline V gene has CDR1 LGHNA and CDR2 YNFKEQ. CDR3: CASSLGLVMSKNIQYF. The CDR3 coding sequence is TGTGCCAGCAGCTTAGGACTAGTGATGTCCAAAAACATTCAGTACTTC.

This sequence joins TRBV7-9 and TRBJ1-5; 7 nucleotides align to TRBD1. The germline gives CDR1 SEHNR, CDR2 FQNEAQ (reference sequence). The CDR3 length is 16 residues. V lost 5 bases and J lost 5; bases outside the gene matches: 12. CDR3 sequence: CASSQPGTDHHQPQHF. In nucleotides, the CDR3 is TGTGCCAGCAGCCAGCCAGGGACAGATCACCATCAGCCCCAGCATTTT.

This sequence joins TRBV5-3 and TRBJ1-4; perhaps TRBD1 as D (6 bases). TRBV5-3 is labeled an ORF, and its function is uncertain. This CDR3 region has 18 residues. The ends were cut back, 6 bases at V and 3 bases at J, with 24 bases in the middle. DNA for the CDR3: TGTGCCAGAATGTCGCGACAGGCCCCCGATAGACCTAATGAAAAACTGTTTTTT. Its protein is CARMSRQAPDRPNEKLFF.

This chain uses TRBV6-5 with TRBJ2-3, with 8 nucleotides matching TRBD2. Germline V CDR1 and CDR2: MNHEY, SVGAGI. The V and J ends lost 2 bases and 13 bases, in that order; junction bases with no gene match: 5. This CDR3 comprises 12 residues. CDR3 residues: CASSYGAGGEYF. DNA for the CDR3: TGTGCCAGCAGTTACGGGGCCGGGGGGGAGTATTTT.

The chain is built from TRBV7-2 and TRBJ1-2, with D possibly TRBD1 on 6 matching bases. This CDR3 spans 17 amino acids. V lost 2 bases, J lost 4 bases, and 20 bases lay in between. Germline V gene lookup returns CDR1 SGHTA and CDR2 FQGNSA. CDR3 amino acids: CASSLYGRVRGAYGYTF. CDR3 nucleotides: TGTGCCAGCAGCTTATACGGCCGAGTCCGGGGGGCCTATGGCTACACCTTC.

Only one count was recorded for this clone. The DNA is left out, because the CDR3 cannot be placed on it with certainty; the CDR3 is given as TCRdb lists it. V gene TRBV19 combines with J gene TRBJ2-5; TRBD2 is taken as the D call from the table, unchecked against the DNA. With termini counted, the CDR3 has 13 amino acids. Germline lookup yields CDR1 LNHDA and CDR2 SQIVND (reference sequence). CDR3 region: CASSTSGQETQYF.

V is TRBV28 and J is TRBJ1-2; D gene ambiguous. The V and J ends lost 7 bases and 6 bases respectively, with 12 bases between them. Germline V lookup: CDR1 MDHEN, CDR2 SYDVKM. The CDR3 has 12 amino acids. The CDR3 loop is CASKPRVHGYTF. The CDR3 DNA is TGTGCCAGCAAACCCCGGGTCCATGGCTACACCTTC.

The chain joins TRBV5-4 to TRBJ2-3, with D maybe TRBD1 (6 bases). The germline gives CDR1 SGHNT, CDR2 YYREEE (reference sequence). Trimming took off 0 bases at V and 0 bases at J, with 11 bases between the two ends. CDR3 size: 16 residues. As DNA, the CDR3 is TGTGCCAGCAGCTTGGGGACAGACTCTAGCACAGATACGCAGTATTTT. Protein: CASSLGTDSSTDTQYF.

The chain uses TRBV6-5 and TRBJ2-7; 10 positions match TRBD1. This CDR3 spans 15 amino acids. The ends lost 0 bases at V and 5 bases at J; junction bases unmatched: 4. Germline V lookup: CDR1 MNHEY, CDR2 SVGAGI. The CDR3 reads CASSYSMTGGHEQYF. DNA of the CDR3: TGTGCCAGCAGTTACTCGATGACAGGGGGCCACGAGCAGTACTTC.

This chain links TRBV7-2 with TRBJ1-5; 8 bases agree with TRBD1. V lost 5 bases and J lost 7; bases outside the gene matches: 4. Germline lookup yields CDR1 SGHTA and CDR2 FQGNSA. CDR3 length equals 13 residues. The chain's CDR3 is CASSRTGWQPQHF. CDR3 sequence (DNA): TGTGCCAGCAGCCGGACAGGGTGGCAGCCCCAGCATTTT.

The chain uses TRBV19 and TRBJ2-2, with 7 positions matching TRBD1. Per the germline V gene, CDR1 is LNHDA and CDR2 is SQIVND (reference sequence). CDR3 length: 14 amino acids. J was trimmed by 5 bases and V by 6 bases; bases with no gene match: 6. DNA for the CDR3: TGTGCCAGTAGGCCCTTACAGGGGACCGGGGAGCTGTTTTTT. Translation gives CASRPLQGTGELFF.

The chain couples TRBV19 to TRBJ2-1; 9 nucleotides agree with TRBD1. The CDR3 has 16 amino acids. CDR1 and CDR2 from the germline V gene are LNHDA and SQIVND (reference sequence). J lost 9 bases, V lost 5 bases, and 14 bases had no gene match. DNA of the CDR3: TGTGCCAGTAGTCCCCCGGGACAGGGAGTCGGTGGTGAGCAGTTCTTC. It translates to CASSPPGQGVGGEQFF.

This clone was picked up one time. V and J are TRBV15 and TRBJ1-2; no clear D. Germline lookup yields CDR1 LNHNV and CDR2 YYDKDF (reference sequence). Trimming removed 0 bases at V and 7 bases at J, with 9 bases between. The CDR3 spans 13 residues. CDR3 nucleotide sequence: TGTGCCACCAGCAGAGATATCCCAGGTGGCTACACCTTC. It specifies CATSRDIPGGYTF.

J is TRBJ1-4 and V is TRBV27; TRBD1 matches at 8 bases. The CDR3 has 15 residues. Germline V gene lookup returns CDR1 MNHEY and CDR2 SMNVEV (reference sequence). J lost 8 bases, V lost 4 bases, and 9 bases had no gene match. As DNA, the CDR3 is TGTGCCAGCAGTTACCGGGGACAGGCCCGCGAAAAACTGTTTTTT. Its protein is CASSYRGQAREKLFF.

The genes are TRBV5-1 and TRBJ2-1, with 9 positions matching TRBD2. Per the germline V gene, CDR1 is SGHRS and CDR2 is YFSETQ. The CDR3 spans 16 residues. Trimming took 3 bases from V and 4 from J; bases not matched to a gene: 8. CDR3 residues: CASSSPTSGSYNEQFF. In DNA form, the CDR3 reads TGCGCCAGCAGCTCCCCGACTAGCGGATCATACAATGAGCAGTTCTTC.